This T cell receptor beta chain emerged from a study of T cell responses to AZD1222 COVID-19 vaccine. The CDR3 sequence is 13 residues long. The V and J ends lost 6 bases and 4 bases, in that order; junction bases with no gene match: 5. Libraries were prepared by immunoSEQ multiplex PCR; TCRdb keeps only in-frame clonotypes and omits some of them. The top ten clones hold 0.85% to 0.95% of a sample with approximately 130,000 clones, about 94% of them seen once. The genes are TRBV12-3 or TRBV12-4 and TRBJ1-2; 7 bases match TRBD1. This TCR came from an adult in good health. The starting material was peripheral blood, obtained on day 0 of AZD1222 vaccination. The CDR3 nucleotides read TGTGCCAGCAGCCCCGGGACAGTCTATGGCTACACCTTC. Translated, it gives CASSPGTVYGYTF.